The source of this T cell receptor beta chain is a study of human T cells and chemical hapten exposure (dated by TCRdb to the early 2020s). Notes on the research overall: For sensitization, 2% DPC in acetone was applied to an approximately 2 cm by approximately 2 cm area of upper inner arm skin. The mostly female patient cohort included alopecia areata with under or over 50% scalp involvement, alopecia totalis and alopecia universalis. Some 29 alopecia patients provided blood for TCR sequencing at one to four time points (pre-sensitization, 2, 6 and 24 weeks). Libraries were pooled for sequencing, and variation in per-sample TCR yields was attributed mainly to small differences in library volumes within the pool. This study followed changes in the peripheral blood TCR repertoire in vivo during primary and secondary sensitization of alopecia patients to the hapten diphenylcyclopropenone (DPC). Patch tests used Finn chambers with 0.01% DPC on the upper back, scored after 6 days by International Contact Dermatitis Research Group standards. Blood was sampled from patients pre-sensitization (week 0) and at 2, 6 and about 24 weeks after DPC sensitization. Throughout the study period of 20 to 25 weeks, patients also received therapeutic DPC doses to the scalp every week.

The label giving this sample's time point can be read as: patch test 3, about 24 weeks after DPC sensitization. The treatment or condition label of this sample denotes: therapeutic diphenylcyclopropenone sensitization with weekly scalp DPC. At every patch-test visit, the blood draw took place before the patch test was put on. To be eligible, patients had to be aged 18 to 70, diagnosed with alopecia and judged suitable for DPC therapy, while pregnant patients were excluded. Total RNA was isolated from unfractionated whole blood collected in Tempus Blood RNA tubes. V lost 6 bases and J lost 5 bases; the stretch between them is 22 bases long. Looking up the germline V gene yields CDR1 SQVTM and CDR2 ANQGSEA. The CDR3 contains 16 residues, cysteine and phenylalanine counted. Just CDR3 DNA is preserved here, 48 bases in frame from base 1. General study outcomes and caveats: Expanded TCRs formed significantly more large CDR3 similarity clusters than pre-sensitization or healthy control sets, consistent with antigen-driven responses. No change with DPC sensitization was found in the number of TCRs above 1 in 1000 frequency, and no evidence of global repertoire structure alterations was found. All patients had alopecia, a presumed autoimmune disease, so their immune response might differ from that of healthy individuals. After repeated subsampling, changes were observed in the strength of the expansion versus patch-test correlation and in the threshold at which the correlation became significant. Patch test score was positively correlated with the number of PT1 expanded TCRs, with significance at thresholds 8, 16 and 32 but not at 4.

The library was prepared using RACE. Sequencing used a NextSeq 500. During library preparation, unique molecular identifiers were attached to individual cDNA molecules so that TCRs could be counted quantitatively and reproducibly. From each blood RNA sample, both TCR alpha and TCR beta chains were sequenced. The study's own analysis went as follows. Samples had a median of 95,638 TCRs, with a range from roughly 23,224 to 750,000. V, J and CDR3 annotation of the TCR reads was carried out using the Decombinator software suite. Every sample was subsampled to the same number of TCRs (28,000) for the PS versus PT1 abundance plots. Expanded TCRs were defined as absent before sensitization and observed at least eight times at the 2-week time point. Through fastp at Q25 and MiXCR, TCRdb rebuilt clones from the public reads, retaining in-frame beta chains. Each entry is one CDR3 protein sequence, shown with its most common DNA and genes. Here the V and J calls rest on TCRdb's processing, not on the authors' analysis. In this sample the table shows about 160,000 distinct CDR3 sequences, roughly 25% of which occur a single time. The ten largest make up under 2.5% of the sample.

For this clonotype: Its antigen target is currently unknown. No base qualities exist here, and no much larger clone lies one base off it.

This TCR was sampled from a woman between 18 and 29 years old with alopecia areata. Some clones in this sample may be carry-over from other donors' samples. The chain joins TRBV29-1 to TRBJ2-2; the D gene cannot be resolved reliably. The input for sequencing was whole blood, taken in connection with sensitization to the hapten diphenylcyclopropenone (DPC). The base sequence is TGCAGCGTCCTAGACGACACGGGCAAGTTTACCGGGGAGCTGTTTTTT. It translates as CSVLDDTGKFTGELFF.